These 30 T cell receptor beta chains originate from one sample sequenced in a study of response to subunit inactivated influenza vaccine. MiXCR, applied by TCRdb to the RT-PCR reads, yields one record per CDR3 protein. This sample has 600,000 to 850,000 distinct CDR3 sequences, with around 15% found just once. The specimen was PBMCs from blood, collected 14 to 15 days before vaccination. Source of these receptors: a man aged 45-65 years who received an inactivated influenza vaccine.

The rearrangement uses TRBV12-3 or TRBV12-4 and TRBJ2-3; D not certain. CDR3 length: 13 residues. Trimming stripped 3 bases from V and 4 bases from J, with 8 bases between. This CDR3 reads CASSLHHADTQYF. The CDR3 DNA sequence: TGTGCCAGCAGTTTGCATCACGCAGATACGCAGTATTTT.

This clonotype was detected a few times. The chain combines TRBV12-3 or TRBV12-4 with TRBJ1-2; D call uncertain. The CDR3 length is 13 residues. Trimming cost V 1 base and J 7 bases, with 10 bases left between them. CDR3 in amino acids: CASSLVWGSGYTF. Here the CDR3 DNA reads TGTGCCAGCAGTTTAGTCTGGGGATCTGGCTACACCTTC.

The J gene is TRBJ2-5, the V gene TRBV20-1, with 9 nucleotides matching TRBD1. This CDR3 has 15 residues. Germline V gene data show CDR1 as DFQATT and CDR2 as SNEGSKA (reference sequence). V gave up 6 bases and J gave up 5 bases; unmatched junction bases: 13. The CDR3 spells CSATTGTGIVETQYF. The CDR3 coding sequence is TGCAGTGCGACCACCGGGACAGGGATTGTGGAGACCCAGTACTTC.

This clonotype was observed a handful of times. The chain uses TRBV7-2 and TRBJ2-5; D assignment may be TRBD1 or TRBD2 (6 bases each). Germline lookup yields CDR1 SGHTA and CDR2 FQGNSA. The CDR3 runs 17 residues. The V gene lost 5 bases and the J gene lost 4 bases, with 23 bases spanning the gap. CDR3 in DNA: TGTGCCAGCAGCCCGAGCCCTGGGGGGCTAGTGGGAGAGACCCAGTACTTC. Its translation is CASSPSPGGLVGETQYF.

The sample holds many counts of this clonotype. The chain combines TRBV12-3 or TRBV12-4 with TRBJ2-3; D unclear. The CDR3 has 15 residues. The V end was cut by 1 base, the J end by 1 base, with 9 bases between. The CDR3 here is CASSLVVRGTDTQYF. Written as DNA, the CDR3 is TGTGCCAGCAGTTTAGTAGTGAGAGGCACAGATACGCAGTATTTT.

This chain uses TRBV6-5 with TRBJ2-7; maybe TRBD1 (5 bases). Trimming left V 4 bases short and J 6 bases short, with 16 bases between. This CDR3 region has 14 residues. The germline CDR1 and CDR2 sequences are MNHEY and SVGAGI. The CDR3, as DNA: TGTGCCAGCAGTTCGTCAGGGAAGGCCGGCGAGCAGTACTTC. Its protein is CASSSSGKAGEQYF.

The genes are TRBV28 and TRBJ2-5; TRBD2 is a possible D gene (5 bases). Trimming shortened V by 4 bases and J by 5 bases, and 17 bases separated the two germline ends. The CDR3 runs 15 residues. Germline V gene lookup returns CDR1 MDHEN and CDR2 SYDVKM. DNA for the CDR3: TGTGCCAGCAGTTCCCGGCCTAGCTTTGGGGAGACCCAGTACTTC. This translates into CASSSRPSFGETQYF.

The CDR3 region is CASRLAGVQETQYF. The CDR3 region has the DNA TGTGCCAGCCGGCTAGCGGGGGTCCAAGAGACCCAGTACTTC. The rearrangement uses TRBV6-1 and TRBJ2-5, with 10 bases matching TRBD2. The CDR3 contains 14 residues. CDR1 MNHNS and CDR2 SASEGT come from the germline V gene. V gave up 8 bases and J gave up 1 base; unmatched junction bases: 4.

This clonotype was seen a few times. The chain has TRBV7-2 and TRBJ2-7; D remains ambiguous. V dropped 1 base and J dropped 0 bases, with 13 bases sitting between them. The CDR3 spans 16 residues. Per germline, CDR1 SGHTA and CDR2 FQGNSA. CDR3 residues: CASSLVVGGSSYEQYF. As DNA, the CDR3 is TGTGCCAGCAGCTTAGTTGTTGGCGGAAGCTCCTACGAGCAGTACTTC.

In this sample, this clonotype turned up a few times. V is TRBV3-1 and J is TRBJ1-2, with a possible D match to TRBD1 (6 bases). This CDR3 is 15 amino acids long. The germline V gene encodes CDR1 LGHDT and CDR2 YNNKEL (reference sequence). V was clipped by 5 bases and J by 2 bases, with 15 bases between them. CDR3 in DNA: TGTGCCAGCAGCTCAATGGCAGGGGCGAACTATGGCTACACCTTC. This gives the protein CASSSMAGANYGYTF.

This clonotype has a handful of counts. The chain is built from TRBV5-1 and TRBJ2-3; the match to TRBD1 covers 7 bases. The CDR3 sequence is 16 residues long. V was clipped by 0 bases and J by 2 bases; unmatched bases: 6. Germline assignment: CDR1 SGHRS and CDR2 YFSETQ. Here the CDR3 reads CASSLADRVPTDTQYF. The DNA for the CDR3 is TGCGCCAGCAGCTTGGCCGACAGGGTACCCACAGATACGCAGTATTTT.

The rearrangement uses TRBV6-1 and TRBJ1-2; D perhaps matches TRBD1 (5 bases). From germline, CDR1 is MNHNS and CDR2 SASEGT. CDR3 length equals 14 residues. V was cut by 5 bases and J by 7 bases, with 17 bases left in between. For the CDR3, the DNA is TGTGCCAGCAGTCAAGGGGAAGGCCCAACTGGCTACACCTTC. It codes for CASSQGEGPTGYTF.

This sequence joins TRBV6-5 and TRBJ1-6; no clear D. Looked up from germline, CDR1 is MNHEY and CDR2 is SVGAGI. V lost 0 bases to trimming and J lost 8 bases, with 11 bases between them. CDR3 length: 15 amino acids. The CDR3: CASSYSTGFDSPLHF. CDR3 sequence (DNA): TGTGCCAGCAGTTACTCGACGGGGTTTGATTCACCCCTCCACTTT.

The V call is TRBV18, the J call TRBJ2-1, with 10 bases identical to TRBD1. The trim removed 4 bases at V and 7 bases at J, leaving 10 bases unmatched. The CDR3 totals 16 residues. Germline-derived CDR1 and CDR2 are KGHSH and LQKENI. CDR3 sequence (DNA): TGTGCCAGCTCACAAGCCACGACAGGGGGCTGGAATGAGCAGTTCTTC. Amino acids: CASSQATTGGWNEQFF.

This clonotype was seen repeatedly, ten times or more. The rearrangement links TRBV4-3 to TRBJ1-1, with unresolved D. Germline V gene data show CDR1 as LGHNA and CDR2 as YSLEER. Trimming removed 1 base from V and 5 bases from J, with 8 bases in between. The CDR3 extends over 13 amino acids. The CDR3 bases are TGCGCCAGCAGCCAAGTGCGGGAAACTGAAGCTTTCTTT. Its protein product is CASSQVRETEAFF.

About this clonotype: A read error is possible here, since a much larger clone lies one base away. CDR3 nucleotide sequence: TGTGCCAGCAGTTACTTTCGGGGGCGAGAGACCAAGTACTTC. This translates into CASSYFRGRETKYF. This sequence joins TRBV6-2 or TRBV6-3 and TRBJ2-5; D might be TRBD1 or TRBD2, each matching 6 bases. Germline V gene sequence: CDR1 MNHEY, CDR2 SVGEGT. The CDR3 loop spans 14 amino acids.

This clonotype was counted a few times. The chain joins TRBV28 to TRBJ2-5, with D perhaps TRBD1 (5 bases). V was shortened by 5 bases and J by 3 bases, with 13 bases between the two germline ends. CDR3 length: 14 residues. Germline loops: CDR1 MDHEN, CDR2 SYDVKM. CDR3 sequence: CASSRPQGKETQYF. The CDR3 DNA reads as TGTGCCAGCAGTCGGCCCCAGGGAAAAGAGACCCAGTACTTC.

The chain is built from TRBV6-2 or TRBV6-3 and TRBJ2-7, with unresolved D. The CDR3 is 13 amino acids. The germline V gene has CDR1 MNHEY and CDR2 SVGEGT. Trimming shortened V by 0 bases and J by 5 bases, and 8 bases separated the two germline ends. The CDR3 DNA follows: TGTGCCAGCAGTTACTCACCCGGGCACGAGCAGTACTTC. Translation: CASSYSPGHEQYF.

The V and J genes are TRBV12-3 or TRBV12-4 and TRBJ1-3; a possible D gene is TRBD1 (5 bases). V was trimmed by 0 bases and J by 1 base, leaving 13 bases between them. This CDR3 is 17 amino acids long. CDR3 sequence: CASSLAQRQGSGNTIYF. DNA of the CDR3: TGTGCCAGCAGTTTAGCGCAGCGGCAGGGATCTGGAAACACCATATATTTT.

The CDR3 loop reads CASGLAGGPGVGEQYF. The CDR3 region has the DNA TGTGCCAGCGGACTAGCGGGAGGGCCCGGGGTCGGGGAGCAGTACTTC. This chain joins TRBV10-3 and TRBJ2-7; 15 positions match TRBD2. J was trimmed by 7 bases and V by 10 bases; bases with no gene match: 14. The CDR3 is 16 amino acids. Germline CDR1 is ENHRY and CDR2 is SYGVKD.

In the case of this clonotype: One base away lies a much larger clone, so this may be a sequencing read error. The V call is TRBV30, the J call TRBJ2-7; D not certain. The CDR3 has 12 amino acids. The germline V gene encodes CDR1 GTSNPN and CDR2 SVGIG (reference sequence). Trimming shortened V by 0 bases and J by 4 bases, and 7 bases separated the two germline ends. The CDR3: CAWSVTVYEQYF. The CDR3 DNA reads TGTGCCTGGAGTGTCACGGTTTACGAGCAGTACTTC. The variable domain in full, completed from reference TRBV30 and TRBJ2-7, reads SQTIHQWPATLVQPVGSPLSLECTVEGTSNPNLYWYRQAAGRGLQLLFYSVGIGQISSEVPQNLSASRPQDRQFILSSKKLLLSDSGFYLCAWSVTVYEQYFGPGTRLTVT.

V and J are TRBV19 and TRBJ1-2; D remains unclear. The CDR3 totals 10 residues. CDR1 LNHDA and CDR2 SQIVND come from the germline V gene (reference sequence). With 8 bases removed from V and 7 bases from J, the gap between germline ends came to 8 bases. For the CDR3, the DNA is TGTGCCAGTTACAGTTTTGGCTACACCTTC. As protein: CASYSFGYTF.

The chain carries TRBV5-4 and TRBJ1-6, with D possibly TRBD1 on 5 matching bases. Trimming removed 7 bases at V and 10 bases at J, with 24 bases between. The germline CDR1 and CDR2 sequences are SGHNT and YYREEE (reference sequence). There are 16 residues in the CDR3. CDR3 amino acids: CASQKGGRGEGSPLHF. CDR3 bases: TGTGCCAGCCAAAAGGGAGGAAGGGGAGAAGGATCACCCCTCCACTTT.

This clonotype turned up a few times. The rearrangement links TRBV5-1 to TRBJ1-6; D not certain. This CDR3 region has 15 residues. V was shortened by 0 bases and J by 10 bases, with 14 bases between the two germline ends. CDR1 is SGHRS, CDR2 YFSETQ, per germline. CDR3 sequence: CASSLALGGGSPLHF. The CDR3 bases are TGCGCCAGCAGCTTGGCTTTGGGAGGAGGATCACCCCTCCACTTT.

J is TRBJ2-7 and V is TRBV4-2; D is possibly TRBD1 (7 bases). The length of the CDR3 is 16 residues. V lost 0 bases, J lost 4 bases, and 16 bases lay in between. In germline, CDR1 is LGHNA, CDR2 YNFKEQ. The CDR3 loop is CASSQDPGDSHYEQYF. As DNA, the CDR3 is TGTGCCAGCAGCCAAGATCCGGGGGACAGCCATTACGAGCAGTACTTC.

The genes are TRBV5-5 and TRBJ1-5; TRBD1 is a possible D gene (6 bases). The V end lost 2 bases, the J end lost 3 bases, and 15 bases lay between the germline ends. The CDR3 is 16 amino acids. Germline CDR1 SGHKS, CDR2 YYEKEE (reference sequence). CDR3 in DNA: TGTGCCAGCAGCTTTTCACAGGGAAACTCCAATCAGCCCCAGCATTTT. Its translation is CASSFSQGNSNQPQHF.

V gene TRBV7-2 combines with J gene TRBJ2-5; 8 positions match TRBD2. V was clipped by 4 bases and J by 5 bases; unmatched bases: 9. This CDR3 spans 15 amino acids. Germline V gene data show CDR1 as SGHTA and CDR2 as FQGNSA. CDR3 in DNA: TGTGCCAGCAGCTCTCAAGCGGGAGAGCAGGAGACCCAGTACTTC. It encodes CASSSQAGEQETQYF.

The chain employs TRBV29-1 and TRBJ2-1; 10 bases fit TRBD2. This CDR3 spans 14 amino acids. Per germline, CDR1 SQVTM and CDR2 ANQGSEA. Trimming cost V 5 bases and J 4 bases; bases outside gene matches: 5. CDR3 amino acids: CSVSLAGTYNEQFF. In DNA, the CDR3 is TGCAGCGTTTCACTAGCGGGGACATACAATGAGCAGTTCTTC.

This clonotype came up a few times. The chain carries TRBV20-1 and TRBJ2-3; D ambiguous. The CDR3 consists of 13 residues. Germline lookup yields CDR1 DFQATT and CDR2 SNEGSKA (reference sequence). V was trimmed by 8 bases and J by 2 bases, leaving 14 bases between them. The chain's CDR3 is CSWTPGPTDTQYF. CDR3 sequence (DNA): TGCAGTTGGACCCCCGGCCCCACAGATACGCAGTATTTT.

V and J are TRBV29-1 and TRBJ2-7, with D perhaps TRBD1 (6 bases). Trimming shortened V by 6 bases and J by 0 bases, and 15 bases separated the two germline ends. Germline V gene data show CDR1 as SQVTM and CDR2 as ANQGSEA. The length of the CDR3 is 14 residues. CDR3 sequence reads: CSVLPGHSSYEQYF. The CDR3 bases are TGCAGCGTCTTACCGGGACATAGCTCCTACGAGCAGTACTTC.